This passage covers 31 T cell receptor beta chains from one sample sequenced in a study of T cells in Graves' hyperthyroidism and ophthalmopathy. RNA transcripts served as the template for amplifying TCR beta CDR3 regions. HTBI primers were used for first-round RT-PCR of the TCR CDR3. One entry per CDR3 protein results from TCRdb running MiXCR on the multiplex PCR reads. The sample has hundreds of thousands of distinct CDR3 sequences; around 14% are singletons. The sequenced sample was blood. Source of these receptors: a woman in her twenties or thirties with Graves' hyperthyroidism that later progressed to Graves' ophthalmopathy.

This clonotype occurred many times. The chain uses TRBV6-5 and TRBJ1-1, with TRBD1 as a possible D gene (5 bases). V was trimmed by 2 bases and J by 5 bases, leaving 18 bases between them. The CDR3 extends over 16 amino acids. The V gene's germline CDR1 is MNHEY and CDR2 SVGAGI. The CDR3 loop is CASSYGPGTSPTEAFF. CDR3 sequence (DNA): TGTGCCAGCAGTTACGGTCCCGGGACGTCGCCGACTGAAGCTTTCTTT.

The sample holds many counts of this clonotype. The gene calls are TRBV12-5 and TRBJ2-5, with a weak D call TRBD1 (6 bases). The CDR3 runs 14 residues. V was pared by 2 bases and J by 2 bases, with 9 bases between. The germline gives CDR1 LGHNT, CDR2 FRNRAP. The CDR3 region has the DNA TGTGCTAGTGGTTTGCAGGGGATTCAAGAGACCCAGTACTTC. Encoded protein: CASGLQGIQETQYF.

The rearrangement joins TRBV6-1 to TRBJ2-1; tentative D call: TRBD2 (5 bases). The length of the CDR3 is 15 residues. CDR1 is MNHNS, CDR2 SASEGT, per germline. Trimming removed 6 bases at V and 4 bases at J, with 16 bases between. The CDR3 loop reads CASRREVRRYNEQFF. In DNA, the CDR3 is TGTGCCAGCAGGCGAGAGGTTAGGAGGTACAATGAGCAGTTCTTC.

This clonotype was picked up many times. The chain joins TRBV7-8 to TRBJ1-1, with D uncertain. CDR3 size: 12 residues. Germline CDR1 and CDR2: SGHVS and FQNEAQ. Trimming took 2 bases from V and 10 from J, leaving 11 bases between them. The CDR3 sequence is CASSLSGISAFF. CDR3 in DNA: TGTGCCAGCAGCTTATCCGGGATCTCAGCTTTCTTT.

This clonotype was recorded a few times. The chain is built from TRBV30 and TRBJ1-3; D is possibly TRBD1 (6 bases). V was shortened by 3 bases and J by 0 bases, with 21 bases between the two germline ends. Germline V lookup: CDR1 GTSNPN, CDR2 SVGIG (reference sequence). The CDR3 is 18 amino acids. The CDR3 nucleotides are TGTGCCTGGAGGGTCTCGAAGGACAGTTCGAGCTCTGGAAACACCATATATTTT. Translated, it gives CAWRVSKDSSSSGNTIYF.

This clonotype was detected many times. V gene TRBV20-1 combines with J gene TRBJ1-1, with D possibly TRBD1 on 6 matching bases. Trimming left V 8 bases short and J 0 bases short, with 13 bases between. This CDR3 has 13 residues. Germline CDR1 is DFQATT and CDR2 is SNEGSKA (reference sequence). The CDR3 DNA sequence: TGCAGTCCAAACAGGGAGGTGAACACTGAAGCTTTCTTT. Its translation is CSPNREVNTEAFF.

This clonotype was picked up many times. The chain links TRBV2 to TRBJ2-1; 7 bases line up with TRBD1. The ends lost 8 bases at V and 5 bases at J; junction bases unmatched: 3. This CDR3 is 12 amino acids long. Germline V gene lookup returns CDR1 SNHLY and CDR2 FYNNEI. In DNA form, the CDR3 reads TGTGCCAGCGGGACAGTTAACAATGAGCAGTTCTTC. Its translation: CASGTVNNEQFF.

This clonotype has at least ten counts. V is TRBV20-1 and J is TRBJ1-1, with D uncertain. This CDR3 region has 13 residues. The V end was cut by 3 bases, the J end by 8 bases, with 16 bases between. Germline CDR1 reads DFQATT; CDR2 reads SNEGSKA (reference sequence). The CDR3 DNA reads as TGCAGTGCTAGTCTGGATACTACTGGGGAAGCTTTCTTT. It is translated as CSASLDTTGEAFF.

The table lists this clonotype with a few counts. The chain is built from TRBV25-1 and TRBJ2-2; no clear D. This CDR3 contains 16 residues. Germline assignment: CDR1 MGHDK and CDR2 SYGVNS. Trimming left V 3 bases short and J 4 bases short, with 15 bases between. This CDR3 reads CASSDKGERGTGELFF. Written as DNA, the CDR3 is TGTGCCAGCAGTGATAAGGGTGAACGTGGCACCGGGGAGCTGTTTTTT.

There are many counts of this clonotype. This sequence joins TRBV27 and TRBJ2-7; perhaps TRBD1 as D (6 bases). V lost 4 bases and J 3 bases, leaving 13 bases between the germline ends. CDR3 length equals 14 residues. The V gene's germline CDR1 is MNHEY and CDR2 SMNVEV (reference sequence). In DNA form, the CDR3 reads TGTGCCAGCAGTTACCGGGACACCGACTACGAGCAGTACTTC. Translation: CASSYRDTDYEQYF.

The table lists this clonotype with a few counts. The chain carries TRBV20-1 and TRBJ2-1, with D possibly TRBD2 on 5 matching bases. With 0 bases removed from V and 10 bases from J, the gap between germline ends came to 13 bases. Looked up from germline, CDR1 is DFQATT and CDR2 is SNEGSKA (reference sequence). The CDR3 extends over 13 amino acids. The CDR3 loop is CSARDGLGAEQFF. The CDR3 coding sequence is TGCAGTGCTAGAGATGGACTTGGAGCGGAGCAGTTCTTC.

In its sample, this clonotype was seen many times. CDR3 nucleotides: TGTGCCAGCAGCCTACAGGGTAGGACAGGGCTTCCCTCGCCTGGCTACACCTTC. This codes for CASSLQGRTGLPSPGYTF. The chain recombines TRBV6-2 or TRBV6-3 with TRBJ1-2; TRBD1 agrees at 8 bases. V lost 6 bases and J lost 7; bases outside the gene matches: 22. Per germline, CDR1 MNHEY and CDR2 SVGEGT. The CDR3 totals 18 residues.

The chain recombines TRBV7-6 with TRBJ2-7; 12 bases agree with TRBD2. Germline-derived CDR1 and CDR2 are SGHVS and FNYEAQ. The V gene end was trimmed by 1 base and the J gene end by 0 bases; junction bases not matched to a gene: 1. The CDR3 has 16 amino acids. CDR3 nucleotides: TGTGCCAGCAGCTTAGGGACTAGCGGGACCTCCTACGAGCAGTACTTC. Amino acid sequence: CASSLGTSGTSYEQYF.

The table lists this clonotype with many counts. CDR3 coding DNA: TGTGCCAGCAGTCCTAAGACAGTTTATGGCTACACCTTC. Translation: CASSPKTVYGYTF. V is TRBV28 and J is TRBJ1-2; a possible D gene is TRBD1 (5 bases). This CDR3 has 13 amino acids. Germline V gene lookup returns CDR1 MDHEN and CDR2 SYDVKM. V lost 5 bases, J lost 5 bases, and 12 bases lay in between.

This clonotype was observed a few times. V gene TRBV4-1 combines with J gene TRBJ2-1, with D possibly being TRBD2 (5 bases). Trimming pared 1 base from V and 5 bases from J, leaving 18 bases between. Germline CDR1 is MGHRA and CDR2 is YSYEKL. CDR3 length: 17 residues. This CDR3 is CASSQGKLGVANNEQFF. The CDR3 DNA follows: TGCGCCAGCAGCCAAGGCAAACTCGGGGTTGCTAACAATGAGCAGTTCTTC.

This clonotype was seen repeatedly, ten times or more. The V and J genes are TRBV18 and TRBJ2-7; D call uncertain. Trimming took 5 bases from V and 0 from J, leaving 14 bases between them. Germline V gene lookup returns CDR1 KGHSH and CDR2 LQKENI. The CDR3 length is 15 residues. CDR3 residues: CASSSYDRSSYEQYF. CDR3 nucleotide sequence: TGTGCCAGCTCATCATACGACCGCAGCTCCTACGAGCAGTACTTC.

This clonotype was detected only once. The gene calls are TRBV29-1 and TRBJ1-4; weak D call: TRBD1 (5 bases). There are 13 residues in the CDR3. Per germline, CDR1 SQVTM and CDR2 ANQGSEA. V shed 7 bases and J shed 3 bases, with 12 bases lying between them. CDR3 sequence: CSADGGSNEKLFF. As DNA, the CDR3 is TGCAGCGCCGACGGGGGATCTAATGAAAAACTGTTTTTT.

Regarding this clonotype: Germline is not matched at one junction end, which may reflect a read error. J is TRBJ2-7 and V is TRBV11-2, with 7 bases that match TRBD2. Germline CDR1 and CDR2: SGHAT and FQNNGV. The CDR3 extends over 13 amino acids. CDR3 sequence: CASSQTSAYEQYF. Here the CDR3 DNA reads TGCGCCAGCAGCCAAACTAGCGCCTACGAGCAGTACTTC.

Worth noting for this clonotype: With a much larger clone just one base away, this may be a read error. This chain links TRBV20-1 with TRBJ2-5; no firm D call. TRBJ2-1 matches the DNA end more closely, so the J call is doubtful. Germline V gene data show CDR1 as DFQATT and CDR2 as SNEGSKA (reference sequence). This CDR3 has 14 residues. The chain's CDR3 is CSAPRESTQETQFF. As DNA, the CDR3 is TGCAGTGCTCCAAGAGAGAGCACGCAAGAGACCCAGTTCTTC.

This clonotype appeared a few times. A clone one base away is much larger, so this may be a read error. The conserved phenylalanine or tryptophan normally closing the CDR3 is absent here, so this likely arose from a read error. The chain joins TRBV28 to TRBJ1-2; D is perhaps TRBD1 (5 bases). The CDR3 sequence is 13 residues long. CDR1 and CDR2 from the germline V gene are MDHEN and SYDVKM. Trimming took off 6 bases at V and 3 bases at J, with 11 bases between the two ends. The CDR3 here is CASSRREDYGYTL. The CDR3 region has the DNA TGTGCCAGCAGCCGCAGGGAGGACTATGGCTACACCCTC.

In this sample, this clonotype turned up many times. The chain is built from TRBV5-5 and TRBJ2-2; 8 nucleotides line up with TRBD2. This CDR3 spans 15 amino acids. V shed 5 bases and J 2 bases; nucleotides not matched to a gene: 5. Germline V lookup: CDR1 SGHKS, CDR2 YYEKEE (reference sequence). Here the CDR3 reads CASSLGRGNTGELFF. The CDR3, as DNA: TGTGCCAGCAGTCTCGGGAGGGGAAACACCGGGGAGCTGTTTTTT.

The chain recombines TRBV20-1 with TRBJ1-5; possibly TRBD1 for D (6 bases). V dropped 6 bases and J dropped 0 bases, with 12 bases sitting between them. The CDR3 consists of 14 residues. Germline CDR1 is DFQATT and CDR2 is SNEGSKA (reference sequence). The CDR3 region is CSAMGAYSNQPQHF. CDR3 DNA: TGCAGTGCCATGGGGGCCTATAGCAATCAGCCCCAGCATTTT.

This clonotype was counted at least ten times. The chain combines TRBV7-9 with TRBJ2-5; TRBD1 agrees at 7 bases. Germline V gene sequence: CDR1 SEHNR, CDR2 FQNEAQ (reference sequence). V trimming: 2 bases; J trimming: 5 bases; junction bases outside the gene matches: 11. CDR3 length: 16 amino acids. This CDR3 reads CASSLIIWGQRETQYF. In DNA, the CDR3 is TGTGCCAGCAGCTTAATTATATGGGGACAGCGGGAGACCCAGTACTTC.

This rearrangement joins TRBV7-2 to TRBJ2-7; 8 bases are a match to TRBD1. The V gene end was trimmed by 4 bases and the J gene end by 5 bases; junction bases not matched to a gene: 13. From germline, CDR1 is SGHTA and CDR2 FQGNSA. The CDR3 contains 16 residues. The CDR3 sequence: CASSSGTGNTRDEQYF. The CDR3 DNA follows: TGTGCCAGCAGCTCGGGGACAGGCAACACGCGGGACGAGCAGTACTTC.

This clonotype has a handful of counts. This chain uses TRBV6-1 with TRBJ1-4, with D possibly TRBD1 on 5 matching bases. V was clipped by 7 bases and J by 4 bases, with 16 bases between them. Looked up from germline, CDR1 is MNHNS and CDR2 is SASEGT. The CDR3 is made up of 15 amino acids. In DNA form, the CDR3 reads TGTGCCAGCACCTCCCTGGGGCTGAGTAATGAAAAACTGTTTTTT. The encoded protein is CASTSLGLSNEKLFF.

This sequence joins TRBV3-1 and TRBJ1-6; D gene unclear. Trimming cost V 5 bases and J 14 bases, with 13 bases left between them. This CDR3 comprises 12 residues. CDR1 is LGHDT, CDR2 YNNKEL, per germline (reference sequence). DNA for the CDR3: TGTGCCAGCAGCGGCACTTGGGCCTCCCTCCACTTT. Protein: CASSGTWASLHF.

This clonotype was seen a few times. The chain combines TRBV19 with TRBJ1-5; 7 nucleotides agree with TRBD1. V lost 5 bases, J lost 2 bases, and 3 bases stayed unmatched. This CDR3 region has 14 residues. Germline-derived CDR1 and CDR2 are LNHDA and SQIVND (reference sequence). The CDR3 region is CASSSTGGNQPQHF. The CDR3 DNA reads TGTGCCAGTAGTTCAACAGGGGGCAATCAGCCCCAGCATTTT.

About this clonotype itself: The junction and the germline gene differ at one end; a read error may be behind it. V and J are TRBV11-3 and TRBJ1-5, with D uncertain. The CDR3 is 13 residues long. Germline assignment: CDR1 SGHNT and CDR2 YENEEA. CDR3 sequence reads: CASSLESNPPQHF. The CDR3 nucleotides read TGTGCCAGCAGCTTAGAGAGCAATCCGCCCCAGCATTTT.

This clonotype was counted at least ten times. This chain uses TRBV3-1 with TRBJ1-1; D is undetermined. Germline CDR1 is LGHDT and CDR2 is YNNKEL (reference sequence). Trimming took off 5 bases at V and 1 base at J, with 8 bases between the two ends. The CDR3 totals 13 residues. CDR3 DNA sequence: TGTGCCAGCAGCGGTCAGACGAACACTGAAGCTTTCTTT. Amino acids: CASSGQTNTEAFF.

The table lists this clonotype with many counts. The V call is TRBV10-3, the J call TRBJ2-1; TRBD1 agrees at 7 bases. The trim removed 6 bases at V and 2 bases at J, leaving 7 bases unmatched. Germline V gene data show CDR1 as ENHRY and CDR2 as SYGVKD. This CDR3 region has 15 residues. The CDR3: CAIRPGQDPYNEQFF. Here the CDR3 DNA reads TGTGCCATCAGACCCGGACAGGACCCCTACAATGAGCAGTTCTTC.

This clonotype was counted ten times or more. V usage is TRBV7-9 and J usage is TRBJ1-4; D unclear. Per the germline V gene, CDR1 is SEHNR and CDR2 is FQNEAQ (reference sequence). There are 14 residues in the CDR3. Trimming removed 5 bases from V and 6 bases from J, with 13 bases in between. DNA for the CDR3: TGTGCCAGCAGCCCCCCCGCGAGGGATGAAAAACTGTTTTTT. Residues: CASSPPARDEKLFF.